The 22 T cell receptor beta chains presented below share a single source sample, sequenced in a study of cytomegalovirus exposure and HLA in healthy donors. Repertoires were generated with immunoSEQ multiplex PCR, while TCRdb's copy carries only in-frame clones and drops some. Of some 150,000 clones in the sample, about 86% were seen once. The sample comprised PBMCs. Receptors were obtained from a woman aged 25-40 years in good health and CMV-seronegative.

This clone was counted between two and nine times. The V gene is TRBV4-1, the J gene TRBJ1-6; D gene unclear. CDR1 and CDR2 (germline): MGHRA, YSYEKL. Deletions cut 1 base from V and 7 bases from J, with 11 bases between. This CDR3 spans 15 amino acids. This chain's CDR3 is CASSQAGSGNSPLHF. The CDR3 DNA reads TGCGCCAGCAGCCAAGCGGGCTCGGGGAATTCACCCCTCCACTTT.

This chain links TRBV18 with TRBJ2-7; the D is unclear. V lost 3 bases and J 6 bases, leaving 9 bases between the germline ends. This CDR3 is built from 12 residues. Per the germline V gene, CDR1 is KGHSH and CDR2 is LQKENI. In nucleotides, the CDR3 is TGTGCCAGCTCACCCAGGATTGGCGAGCAGTACTTC. Protein product: CASSPRIGEQYF.

The gene calls are TRBV7-2 and TRBJ2-7; the D gene is possibly TRBD2 (6 bases). The germline V gene encodes CDR1 SGHTA and CDR2 FQGNSA. There are 14 residues in the CDR3. V lost 1 base and J 6 bases, leaving 13 bases between the germline ends. CDR3 amino acids: CASSLDRDSREQYF. DNA for the CDR3: TGTGCCAGCAGCTTAGATAGGGACTCTCGCGAGCAGTACTTC.

The CDR3 spells CASSSTGGTTEAFF. For the CDR3, the DNA is TGTGCCAGCAGCTCAACAGGGGGAACCACTGAAGCTTTCTTT. This chain connects TRBV7-9 to TRBJ1-1; 8 positions agree with TRBD1. The J segment lost 4 bases and the V segment lost 4 bases, leaving 5 bases of the junction unmatched. This CDR3 region has 14 residues. Germline loops: CDR1 SEHNR, CDR2 FQNEAQ (reference sequence).

The rearrangement uses TRBV19 and TRBJ2-6, with D hard to call. The CDR3 contains 14 residues. The V gene's germline CDR1 is LNHDA and CDR2 SQIVND (reference sequence). V lost 3 bases, J lost 1 base, and 4 bases lay in between. CDR3 coding DNA: TGTGCCAGTAGTATCGGGTCTGGGGCCAACGTCCTGACTTTC. Its translation is CASSIGSGANVLTF.

The gene calls are TRBV27 and TRBJ2-7; 12 nucleotides agree with TRBD1. J was trimmed by 9 bases and V by 3 bases; bases with no gene match: 12. The length of the CDR3 is 16 residues. CDR1 and CDR2 (germline): MNHEY, SMNVEV (reference sequence). For the CDR3, the DNA is TGTGCCAGCAGTTTGGGACAGGGGGCGAATCTTGGGGCGCAGTACTTC. Translating gives CASSLGQGANLGAQYF.

V is TRBV11-2 and J is TRBJ1-1, with D uncertain. Germline CDR1 SGHAT, CDR2 FQNNGV. This CDR3 comprises 13 residues. V was trimmed by 5 bases and J by 5 bases, leaving 12 bases between them. CDR3 residues: CASSQHGGTEAFF. DNA for the CDR3: TGTGCCAGCAGCCAACACGGAGGGACTGAAGCTTTCTTT.

The rearrangement joins TRBV6-6 to TRBJ1-2; 7 positions agree with TRBD1. CDR1 and CDR2 from the germline V gene are MNHNY and SVGAGI (reference sequence). This CDR3 has 14 amino acids. Trimming removed 3 bases from V and 2 bases from J; junction bases left unmatched: 3. The CDR3 DNA follows: TGTGCCAGCAGTTATGAGGGGGCGAACTATGGCTACACCTTC. It is translated as CASSYEGANYGYTF.

The rearrangement joins TRBV9 to TRBJ1-2, with unresolved D. Trimming stripped 0 bases from V and 4 bases from J, with 10 bases between. CDR1 and CDR2 from the germline V gene are SGDLS and YYNGEE. The CDR3 contains 14 residues. The CDR3 sequence is CASSVEEGPYGYTF. CDR3 nucleotides: TGTGCCAGCAGCGTAGAAGAGGGTCCCTATGGCTACACCTTC.

This sequence joins TRBV7-9 and TRBJ1-5; 9 nucleotides line up with TRBD1. CDR1 SEHNR and CDR2 FQNEAQ come from the germline V gene (reference sequence). CDR3 length: 17 amino acids. With 5 bases clipped from V and 3 bases from J, the junction kept 11 bases outside the gene matches. CDR3 protein: CASSLYRGPGDNQPQHF. DNA for the CDR3: TGTGCCAGCAGCCTATACAGGGGGCCGGGAGACAATCAGCCCCAGCATTTT.

The chain joins TRBV6-1 to TRBJ1-5, with D uncertain. Germline V lookup: CDR1 MNHNS, CDR2 SASEGT. CDR3 length equals 11 residues. V lost 3 bases and J 6 bases, leaving 3 bases between the germline ends. CDR3 bases: TGTGCCAGCAGTGATAGTCAGCCCCAGCATTTT. This codes for CASSDSQPQHF.

The chain links TRBV6-5 to TRBJ1-2; maybe TRBD1 (6 bases). Trimming removed 7 bases from V and 4 bases from J, with 16 bases in between. Germline assignment: CDR1 MNHEY and CDR2 SVGAGI. The CDR3 has 14 amino acids. The CDR3 here is CASTFRTAVYGYTF. The DNA for the CDR3 is TGTGCCAGCACTTTTAGGACAGCCGTCTATGGCTACACCTTC.

The V call is TRBV7-9, the J call TRBJ2-3; 9 positions match TRBD2. V lost 6 bases to trimming and J lost 6 bases; unmatched junction nucleotides: 13. Germline values: CDR1 SEHNR, CDR2 FQNEAQ (reference sequence). This CDR3 is built from 16 residues. CDR3 coding DNA: TGTGCCAGCAGAGATAGACTAGCGGCGAATCGGGATACGCAGTATTTT. The encoded protein is CASRDRLAANRDTQYF.

The V gene is TRBV4-1, the J gene TRBJ2-2; TRBD1 matches 7 bases. Trimming removed 2 bases from V and 0 bases from J; junction bases left unmatched: 9. Germline V CDR1 and CDR2: MGHRA, YSYEKL. CDR3 size: 18 residues. The CDR3 DNA reads as TGCGCCAGCAGCCAACGACAGGGATATTCTCCGAACACCGGGGAGCTGTTTTTT. Its protein is CASSQRQGYSPNTGELFF.

This clone has only one observation. The J gene is TRBJ2-7, the V gene TRBV30; 7 positions match TRBD1. Germline CDR1 reads GTSNPN; CDR2 reads SVGIG (reference sequence). The CDR3 totals 12 residues. Trimming at V came to 4 bases and at J to 0 bases, leaving 0 bases not matched to a gene. The CDR3 is CAWTGGSYEQYF. DNA for the CDR3: TGTGCCTGGACAGGGGGCTCCTACGAGCAGTACTTC.

This chain links TRBV4-1 with TRBJ2-7, with TRBD2 matching 8 bases. The CDR3 sequence is 17 residues long. V was pared by 1 base and J by 5 bases, with 13 bases of the junction left unmatched. CDR1 is MGHRA and CDR2 is YSYEKL in the germline V gene. Here the CDR3 DNA reads TGCGCCAGCAGCCAAGTAGATCTGGGACTAGTTAGTAACGAGCAGTACTTC. Translated: CASSQVDLGLVSNEQYF.

This chain uses TRBV6-5 with TRBJ1-1; 8 nucleotides agree with TRBD1. The germline V gene encodes CDR1 MNHEY and CDR2 SVGAGI. V lost 2 bases and J lost 2; bases outside the gene matches: 4. The CDR3 has 15 residues. CDR3 DNA sequence: TGTGCCAGCAGTTACGAGGGGACAGGAAACACTGAAGCTTTCTTT. Amino acids: CASSYEGTGNTEAFF.

The chain carries TRBV5-8 and TRBJ2-5; TRBD1 is a possible D gene (5 bases). Germline values: CDR1 SGHTS, CDR2 YDEGEE. This CDR3 contains 15 residues. The germline V and J ends were trimmed by 1 base and 0 bases, with 10 bases remaining between them. The CDR3 region is CASSLSSGYQETQYF. Written as DNA, the CDR3 is TGTGCCAGCAGCTTGTCCTCAGGGTACCAAGAGACCCAGTACTTC.

This sequence joins TRBV4-1 and TRBJ1-4; 7 nucleotides line up with TRBD1. Trimming took 4 bases from V and 5 from J; bases not matched to a gene: 4. CDR1 MGHRA and CDR2 YSYEKL come from the germline V gene. There are 14 residues in the CDR3. The CDR3 coding sequence is TGCGCCAGCAGCCTTGGGACAGTAAATGAAAAACTGTTTTTT. It specifies CASSLGTVNEKLFF.

The rearrangement links TRBV9 to TRBJ2-1; TRBD2 might be the D (5 bases). Germline values: CDR1 SGDLS, CDR2 YYNGEE. Trimming shortened V by 3 bases and J by 0 bases, and 13 bases separated the two germline ends. This CDR3 is 16 amino acids long. For the CDR3, the DNA is TGTGCCAGCAGCGCAGGAGGAGCCAGCTCCTACAATGAGCAGTTCTTC. Translating it yields CASSAGGASSYNEQFF.

The CDR3 nucleotides read TGCGCCAGCAGTTTCTCCCGGGGAAACAATCAGCCCCAGCATTTT. It translates to CASSFSRGNNQPQHF. The rearrangement uses TRBV4-3 and TRBJ1-5; D unclear. Deletions cut 6 bases from V and 3 bases from J, with 15 bases between. Per germline, CDR1 LGHNA and CDR2 YSLEER. The CDR3 totals 15 residues.

The chain links TRBV5-4 to TRBJ2-7, with 13 positions matching TRBD2. Germline values: CDR1 SGHNT, CDR2 YYREEE (reference sequence). Germline trimming cut 5 bases from V and 4 bases from J; bases unmatched to any gene: 3. CDR3 size: 14 residues. The CDR3, as DNA: TGTGCCAGCAGTAGGACTAGCGGGGGTTACGAGCAGTACTTC. It encodes CASSRTSGGYEQYF.